This TCR beta chain was sequenced for a study of T cell changes during pregnancy in multiple sclerosis (dated by TCRdb to about 2019). About the study as a whole: Changes in the T cell repertoire over the course of pregnancy were examined in this study in women with multiple sclerosis.

To note about this clone: No cognate antigen has been identified for it. The record has no base qualities; no much larger clone is one base away.

Library prep was done by the immunoSEQ multiplex PCR assay. Here the immuneACCESS table is served through TCRdb, limited to in-frame sequences with V and J called. Missing clones are a known gap in these copies; in checked studies unresolved V genes cover under half, and the rest lacks a known reason. The sample has under 95,000 clones on record, approximately 92% of them singletons. Just over 2% of the sample rests with the top ten. The sample was peripheral blood, taken after pregnancy. This TCR was sampled from a female donor with multiple sclerosis, enrolled in a pregnancy study.

The DNA is TGTGCCAGCAGCTTTGGTAGCGGGGGGGGCAATGAGCAGTTCTTC. This is translated as CASSFGSGGGNEQFF. Here the chain combines TRBV7-3 and TRBJ2-1, with TRBD2 matching 11 junction bases. Including the terminal cysteine and phenylalanine, the CDR3 comprises 15 residues. Left in the record is the CDR3 DNA by itself, 45 bases read in frame from the first base. Clipping removes 3 bases from V and 6 bases from J, with 4 as the unmatched junction base count. As encoded in the germline V gene, CDR1 is SGHTA while CDR2 is FQGTGA.